A selection of T cell receptor beta chains follows, all from one sample in a study of human T cells and chemical hapten exposure. A single record per CDR3 protein comes from TCRdb applying MiXCR to the RACE reads. The table includes about 40,000 distinct CDR3 sequences, approximately 3.4% detected once. The sequenced sample was whole blood, obtained in connection with sensitization to the hapten diphenylcyclopropenone (DPC). The receptors come from a man in his forties with alopecia areata. Some clones in this sample may be carry-over from other donors' samples. CDR3s include the opening cysteine and the closing phenylalanine or tryptophan. Each record gives: CDR3 DNA, CDR3 protein, V gene, J gene, D gene, clone size. A D gene is named only where the DNA matches it firmly. A row's size may be missing; if present it is once, few, many or a size class.

CDR3nt: TGCAGTGCTAGAGAAAGGGCAGTCTTAGATGGCTACACCTTC; CDR3aa: CSARERAVLDGYTF; v_gene: TRBV20-1; j_gene: TRBJ1-2; d_gene: -; abundance: many
CDR3nt: TGTGCCAGCGGAGGACACACAAAAAACATTCAGTACTTC; CDR3aa: CASGGHTKNIQYF; v_gene: TRBV6-5; j_gene: TRBJ2-4; d_gene: -; abundance: many
CDR3nt: TGTGCCAGCAGCTTTCGATCGGGCCGAACCTACGAGCAGTACTTC; CDR3aa: CASSFRSGRTYEQYF; v_gene: TRBV13; j_gene: TRBJ2-7; d_gene: -; abundance: many
CDR3nt: TGTGCCAGCAGCCCGTACAGTAATGAAAAACTGTTTTTT; CDR3aa: CASSPYSNEKLFF; v_gene: TRBV7-8; j_gene: TRBJ1-4; d_gene: -; abundance: -
CDR3nt: TGTGCCAGCAGCGTAGGAGCGGGAGGATCCTTCGAGCAGTACTTC; CDR3aa: CASSVGAGGSFEQYF; v_gene: TRBV9; j_gene: TRBJ2-7; d_gene: TRBD2; abundance: many
CDR3nt: TGTGCCAGCAGTCCCCGCACTATTGCGGGGAATGAGCAGTTCTTC; CDR3aa: CASSPRTIAGNEQFF; v_gene: TRBV28; j_gene: TRBJ2-1; d_gene: -; abundance: many
CDR3nt: TGTGCCAGCAGTTACTCCTCCCGACCGGCTAGCTCCTACAATGAGCAGTTCTTC; CDR3aa: CASSYSSRPASSYNEQFF; v_gene: TRBV6-5; j_gene: TRBJ2-1; d_gene: -; abundance: many
CDR3nt: TGCAGTGCTAGAGACCGGGACTACTCCTACGAGCAGTACTTC; CDR3aa: CSARDRDYSYEQYF; v_gene: TRBV20-1; j_gene: TRBJ2-7; d_gene: TRBD2; abundance: many
CDR3nt: TGTGCCAGCAGTCAACAGGGACTGGCGCAGTTCTTC; CDR3aa: CASSQQGLAQFF; v_gene: TRBV7-2; j_gene: TRBJ2-1; d_gene: -; abundance: many
CDR3nt: TGTGCCAGCAGTTTCAGGGGGGGAGGCAGCAATCAGCCCCAGCATTTT; CDR3aa: CASSFRGGGSNQPQHF; v_gene: TRBV6-6; j_gene: TRBJ1-5; d_gene: TRBD1; abundance: many
CDR3nt: TGTGCCACCAGCAGAGAACAGGATCAGCCCCAGCATTTT; CDR3aa: CATSREQDQPQHF; v_gene: TRBV15; j_gene: TRBJ1-5; d_gene: -; abundance: few
CDR3nt: TGTGCCAGCGGTCAAGTGGGCGAGCAGTACTTC; CDR3aa: CASGQVGEQYF; v_gene: TRBV6-6; j_gene: TRBJ2-7; d_gene: -; abundance: many
CDR3nt: TGTGCCAGCAGTTACTCGGGGCCAGGGGGCAATCAGCCCCAGCATTTT; CDR3aa: CASSYSGPGGNQPQHF; v_gene: TRBV6-5; j_gene: TRBJ1-5; d_gene: -; abundance: many
CDR3nt: TGTGCCAGCAGACCGACTAGCGGGACTGAGACCCAGTACTTC; CDR3aa: CASRPTSGTETQYF; v_gene: TRBV3-1; j_gene: TRBJ2-5; d_gene: TRBD2; abundance: few
CDR3nt: TGCAGCGTGGGAGACACAGATACGCAGTATTTT; CDR3aa: CSVGDTDTQYF; v_gene: TRBV29-1; j_gene: TRBJ2-3; d_gene: -; abundance: many
CDR3nt: TGTGCCACCAGCAGGGCCCTTCGGGCCCATAATTCACCCCTCCACTTT; CDR3aa: CATSRALRAHNSPLHF; v_gene: TRBV15; j_gene: TRBJ1-6; d_gene: -; abundance: -
CDR3nt: TGTGCCAGCAGCACGGACAGGGGAACTGAAGCTTTCTTT; CDR3aa: CASSTDRGTEAFF; v_gene: TRBV7-9; j_gene: TRBJ1-1; d_gene: TRBD1; abundance: many
CDR3nt: TGTGCCAGCAGCTTAGTTCCGCTCTCTGGAAACACCATATATTTT; CDR3aa: CASSLVPLSGNTIYF; v_gene: TRBV7-9; j_gene: TRBJ1-3; d_gene: -; abundance: -
CDR3nt: TGCAGCGTCAGCATGGACAGGGGCCCTGAAGCTTTCTTT; CDR3aa: CSVSMDRGPEAFF; v_gene: TRBV29-1; j_gene: TRBJ1-1; d_gene: TRBD1; abundance: -
CDR3nt: TGTGCCAGCAGCTGGAGGGAAGCGGGAGGGCCGACCTTGACTGGGGCCAACGTCCTGACTTTC; CDR3aa: CASSWREAGGPTLTGANVLTF; v_gene: TRBV5-6; j_gene: TRBJ2-6; d_gene: TRBD2; abundance: -
CDR3nt: TGTGCCAGCAGCCCCAGGGGGACTCCGCAAGAGACCCAGTACTTC; CDR3aa: CASSPRGTPQETQYF; v_gene: TRBV12-3/TRBV12-4; j_gene: TRBJ2-5; d_gene: -; abundance: many
CDR3nt: TGTGCCAGCAGCCATGGTTCTAAGTACAATGAGCAGTTCTTC; CDR3aa: CASSHGSKYNEQFF; v_gene: TRBV11-3; j_gene: TRBJ2-1; d_gene: -; abundance: many
CDR3nt: TGTGCCAGCAGCTCAACGAGCGGGAGGGCCACAGATACGCAGTATTTT; CDR3aa: CASSSTSGRATDTQYF; v_gene: TRBV7-8; j_gene: TRBJ2-3; d_gene: TRBD2; abundance: many
CDR3nt: TGTGCCAGCAGCGTAGCTGGGGGGACCTACGAGCAGTACTTC; CDR3aa: CASSVAGGTYEQYF; v_gene: TRBV9; j_gene: TRBJ2-7; d_gene: -; abundance: many
CDR3nt: TGTGCCAGCAGCCAAGATGGCCGCTTTGGGCAGTTCTTC; CDR3aa: CASSQDGRFGQFF; v_gene: TRBV3-1; j_gene: TRBJ2-1; d_gene: -; abundance: many
CDR3nt: TGTGCCAGCAGCTTAGCGAGACAGGGGTCCAACTCCTACGAGCAGTACTTC; CDR3aa: CASSLARQGSNSYEQYF; v_gene: TRBV7-9; j_gene: TRBJ2-7; d_gene: TRBD1; abundance: many
CDR3nt: TGTGCCAGCAGCTTAGACGGGAGCGGAGATACGCAGTATTTT; CDR3aa: CASSLDGSGDTQYF; v_gene: TRBV7-2; j_gene: TRBJ2-3; d_gene: -; abundance: many
CDR3nt: TGCGCCAGCAGCCAATACAGGGCTGGAGAGACCCAGTACTTC; CDR3aa: CASSQYRAGETQYF; v_gene: TRBV4-3; j_gene: TRBJ2-5; d_gene: -; abundance: many
CDR3nt: TGTGCCAGTAGAAGGGGAGCCAGCCGCACAGATACGCAGTATTTT; CDR3aa: CASRRGASRTDTQYF; v_gene: TRBV19; j_gene: TRBJ2-3; d_gene: -; abundance: once
CDR3nt: TGTGCCAGCAGTTTTTCAAGCAGGGGGCAAGAGACCCAGTACTTC; CDR3aa: CASSFSSRGQETQYF; v_gene: TRBV28; j_gene: TRBJ2-5; d_gene: TRBD1; abundance: many
CDR3nt: TGTGCCAGCAGTTCAGCGGGCCTCTCCTACGAGCAGTACTTC; CDR3aa: CASSSAGLSYEQYF; v_gene: TRBV28; j_gene: TRBJ2-7; d_gene: -; abundance: many
CDR3nt: TGTGCCAGCAGACCGCGGCAGGGTTATAATGAAAAACTGTTTTTT; CDR3aa: CASRPRQGYNEKLFF; v_gene: TRBV28; j_gene: TRBJ1-4; d_gene: -; abundance: -
CDR3nt: TGCAGTGCTAGAGGAGTTGGCGGTAATTCACCCCTCCACTTT; CDR3aa: CSARGVGGNSPLHF; v_gene: TRBV20-1; j_gene: TRBJ1-6; d_gene: -; abundance: many
CDR3nt: TGTGCCAGCAGAAGTCCGGATCACACTGAAGCTTTCTTT; CDR3aa: CASRSPDHTEAFF; v_gene: TRBV28; j_gene: TRBJ1-1; d_gene: -; abundance: many
CDR3nt: TGTGCCAGGGACAGTTCAACCGAGTTCGGGACAGATACGCAGTATTTT; CDR3aa: CARDSSTEFGTDTQYF; v_gene: TRBV2; j_gene: TRBJ2-3; d_gene: -; abundance: many
CDR3nt: TGCGCCAGCAGCCAAAGTAGTTCGCGCGCCCTCGCTGAAGCTTTCTTT; CDR3aa: CASSQSSSRALAEAFF; v_gene: TRBV4-3; j_gene: TRBJ1-1; d_gene: -; abundance: many
CDR3nt: TGTGCCAGCATTCGCGCCGGGGAGCTGTTTTTT; CDR3aa: CASIRAGELFF; v_gene: TRBV2; j_gene: TRBJ2-2; d_gene: -; abundance: many
CDR3nt: TGTGCCAGCAGCCAAGAGTCAGGACTCCAAGAGACCCAGTACTTC; CDR3aa: CASSQESGLQETQYF; v_gene: TRBV14; j_gene: TRBJ2-5; d_gene: -; abundance: many
CDR3nt: TGCGCCAGCAGCTCCCGGGACAACCGCGGCGAGACCCAGTACTTC; CDR3aa: CASSSRDNRGETQYF; v_gene: TRBV5-1; j_gene: TRBJ2-5; d_gene: -; abundance: -
CDR3nt: TGTGCCAGCAGCCTAAGCGGGAGGGTCTCAGATACGCAGTATTTT; CDR3aa: CASSLSGRVSDTQYF; v_gene: TRBV7-3; j_gene: TRBJ2-3; d_gene: TRBD2; abundance: many